This TCR beta chain emerged from a study of read filtering for tumor transcriptome and immune sequencing (dated by TCRdb to 2018 to 2020). As for the study more broadly: The cohort consisted of some 17 male and some 15 female patients, with a mean age of roughly 66 years and an age range of roughly 45 to 85. By revised international staging, roughly eight patients were R-ISS I, 16 were R-ISS II and 6 or 7 were R-ISS III. After DNase treatment, whole-transcriptome libraries were prepared using the TruSeq RNA Access Library Prep Kit. TCR-region mapped reads per sample ranged from about 3.5 to 11 million with IR-seq versus only about 75 to 1,400 with RNA-seq. Using the same bone marrow samples, the study compared TCR repertoires obtained by targeted immune repertoire sequencing with those obtained by bulk whole-transcriptome sequencing. A main aim was a read-filtering strategy for immune repertoire data, specifically whether clonotypes supported by a single read should be removed. Findings and caveats that apply to the study as a whole: Rather than purified T cells, the sorted CD138-negative fraction was a mixed bone marrow immune population. Compared with RNA-seq, IR-seq captured clonotypes at much higher depth and more reliably, and a smaller IR-seq throughput was enough to identify most shared clonotypes. The correlation between IR-seq and RNA-seq shared clonotype proportions was increased by removal of single-read clonotypes. Single-read clonotypes made up roughly 82% of clonotypes but about 3.6% of total reads in IR-seq, and 70% to 75% of clonotypes and 44.6% of reads in RNA-seq.

Every patient had bone marrow sampled at the time of active disease. Ficoll-Hypaque density gradient centrifugation was used to isolate the bone marrow mononuclear cells. Myeloma plasma cells were removed and CD138-negative cells were collected by negative selection after labeling with CD138 magnetic microbeads on a MACS separator. Flow cytometry with CD138 antibodies on an Attune NxT was used to check how pure the isolated cells were. TRIzol reagent was used to extract total RNA, which was then quantified with a NanoDrop spectrophotometer. For each patient, paired RNA-seq and IR-seq were run on the CD138-negative bone marrow sample from that patient. TCR libraries were built from 400 to 450 ng RNA with the Immunoverse kit, using molecular barcoded adaptors covering alpha/delta and beta/gamma chains. The same RNA used for transcriptome sequencing was used for TCR library preparation. Sequencing of TCR libraries was carried out on an Illumina HiSeq 4000 with 2 x 150 cycles. The original pipeline was this. TCR reads were aligned to human V, D, J and C references and assembled into CDR3 clonotypes with MiXCR, including quality filtering and error correction. The tcR package in R was used for analysis of clonotype counts and gene usage diversity. Raw mapping reads were checked after the RNA-seq reads had been mapped by STAR aligner version 2.5.3a onto the human GRCh37 genome. To test how sequencing depth affected the clonotypes detected, IR-seq fastq files were randomly downsampled with Seqtk 1.3. Clones were called with MiXCR by TCRdb after fastp trimmed the public reads at Q25, and only in-frame beta chains were retained. Entries that share a CDR3 protein sequence are merged under the most common genes and DNA. The V and J calls shown here were made by TCRdb, not taken from the authors' results. This sample is represented by tens of thousands of distinct CDR3 sequences; roughly 19% of them were singletons. Roughly an eighth of the sample belongs to the ten largest clones.

Taken from the germline V gene (reference sequence), the CDR1 and CDR2 loops are DFQATT and SNEGSKA. The CDR3 measures 14 amino acids from cysteine to phenylalanine. Only the CDR3 region is kept as DNA, spanning 42 bases read in frame from base 1. V and J are trimmed by 6 bases and 6 bases, and the gene matches miss 6 bases of the junction. This clonotype was seen ten or more times. This receptor's antigen is unknown. There are no base qualities to consult, and no much larger clone falls within one base. This receptor chain uses TRBV20-1 and TRBJ2-1, with 12 bases matching TRBD2. This receptor was identified in a donor at least 40 years old with multiple myeloma. Sequencing input: a population of CD138-negative cells sorted from bone marrow. According to the study, the label for this sample's cell subset or site signals: bone marrow mononuclear cells depleted of CD138+ plasma/myeloma cells by negative magnetic selection. In nucleotides, the sequence is TGCAGTGCCCAACTAGCGGGAGGACTCAATGAGCAGTTCTTC. Translated, this gives CSAQLAGGLNEQFF.